The 2 T cell receptor beta chains reported below all come from one sample, sequenced in a study of blood T cell repertoires in COVID-19 (dated by TCRdb to 2018 to 2021). Libraries came from the immunoSEQ multiplex PCR assay. TCRdb re-hosts the immuneACCESS table, in-frame sequences only. Its copies lack some clones; in the studies checked, an unresolved V gene accounts for under half of them, and the cause for the rest is not known. This sample lists approximately 270,000 clones; approximately 85% were detected once. 4% to 4.5% of the sample is taken by the ten largest. Sequencing used PBMCs or T cells enriched from blood (not recorded which). The receptors were sampled from a woman in her 30s who had recovered from COVID-19.

DNA for the CDR3: TGCGCCAGCGTCGCGGGACAGAATTCACCCCTCCACTTT. Translating it yields CASVAGQNSPLHF. The gene calls are TRBV5-1 and TRBJ1-6; 7 bases agree with TRBD1. Germline CDR1 and CDR2: SGHRS and YFSETQ. V shed 7 bases, J shed 7 bases, and the junction held 5 bases outside the gene matches. The CDR3 length is 13 residues.

This clone showed up just a few times. This rearrangement joins TRBV14 to TRBJ2-3, with TRBD2 matching over 7 bases. The CDR3 is 16 residues long. Germline V lookup: CDR1 SGHDN, CDR2 FVKESK. Trimming removed 1 base from V and 6 bases from J; junction bases left unmatched: 10. CDR3 sequence (DNA): TGTGCCAGCAGCCAAGGGTTAGCCGGGAGGTCGGATACGCAGTATTTT. Translated: CASSQGLAGRSDTQYF.